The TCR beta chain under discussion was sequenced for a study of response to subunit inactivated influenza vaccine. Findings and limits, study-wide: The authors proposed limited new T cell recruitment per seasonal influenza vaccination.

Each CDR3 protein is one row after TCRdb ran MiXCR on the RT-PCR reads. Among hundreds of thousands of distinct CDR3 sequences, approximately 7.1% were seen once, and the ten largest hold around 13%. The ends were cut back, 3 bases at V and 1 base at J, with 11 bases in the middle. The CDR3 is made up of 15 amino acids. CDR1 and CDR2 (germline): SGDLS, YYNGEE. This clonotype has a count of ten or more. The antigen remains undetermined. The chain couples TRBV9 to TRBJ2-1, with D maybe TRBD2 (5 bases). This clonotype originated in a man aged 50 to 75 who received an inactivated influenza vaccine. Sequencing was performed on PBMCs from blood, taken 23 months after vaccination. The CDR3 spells CASSGEAESYNEQFF. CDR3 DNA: TGTGCCAGCAGCGGGGAAGCGGAGTCCTACAATGAGCAGTTCTTC.